The 20 T cell receptor beta chains listed next were all sequenced from one sample in a study of preoperative IRX-2 immunotherapy in early breast cancer. Treatment in this sample: preoperative locoregional IRX-2 cytokine immunotherapy. Produced via immunoSEQ multiplex PCR; TCRdb's table is partial and in-frame only. The table lists over 35,000 clones, 85% to 95% of them singletons. Specimen: tumor tissue, collected after IRX-2 immunotherapy. All receptors derive from a human donor with breast cancer.

The rearrangement uses TRBV11-2 and TRBJ2-5; D is perhaps TRBD1 (6 bases). This CDR3 is 16 amino acids long. Germline assignment: CDR1 SGHAT and CDR2 FQNNGV. The V gene lost 0 bases and the J gene lost 5 bases, with 16 bases spanning the gap. CDR3: CASSLDQPGVGETQYF. For the CDR3, the DNA is TGTGCCAGCAGCTTAGATCAGCCAGGGGTGGGGGAGACCCAGTACTTC.

The chain has TRBV6-5 and TRBJ1-4; D ambiguous. CDR3 length equals 16 residues. Germline CDR1 is MNHEY and CDR2 is SVGAGI. Trimming removed 0 bases from V and 4 bases from J, with 12 bases in between. The CDR3 protein is CASSYSTPGLNEKLFF. CDR3 nucleotides: TGTGCCAGCAGTTACTCGACCCCGGGTCTTAATGAAAAACTGTTTTTT.

The chain is built from TRBV29-1 and TRBJ1-1; D unresolved. The V end lost 3 bases, the J end lost 1 base, and 15 bases lay between the germline ends. Germline V gives CDR1 SQVTM, CDR2 ANQGSEA. The length of the CDR3 is 15 residues. The DNA of the CDR3 is TGCAGCGTTGATTTTTTATCTCCTCGGAACACTGAAGCTTTCTTT. Translating gives CSVDFLSPRNTEAFF.

This sequence joins TRBV5-6 and TRBJ2-5; D may be TRBD2 (6 bases). This CDR3 is built from 15 residues. Trimming stripped 1 base from V and 4 bases from J, with 14 bases between. Germline CDR1 is SGHDT and CDR2 is YYEEEE. As DNA, the CDR3 is TGTGCCAGCAGCTTGAGGAGGGCTACAAGAGAGACCCAGTACTTC. It specifies CASSLRRATRETQYF.

The V and J genes are TRBV6-5 and TRBJ2-2, with 7 positions matching TRBD1. With V trimmed by 6 bases and J by 5 bases, 9 bases remained unmatched. The CDR3 covers 15 residues. Germline CDR1 reads MNHEY; CDR2 reads SVGAGI. CDR3 amino acids: CASSPAGGRTGELFF. DNA of the CDR3: TGTGCCAGCAGCCCCGCAGGGGGTCGGACCGGGGAGCTGTTTTTT.

The chain carries TRBV21-1 and TRBJ1-2. TRBV21-1 is flagged as a pseudogene. CDR3 length: 16 residues. CDR3 in DNA: TGTGCCAGCAGCAAAACCCCTGACGCGAGGGGCTATGGCTACACCTTC. This gives the protein CASSKTPDARGYGYTF.

This clone was counted once. The genes are TRBV10-3 and TRBJ1-2, with 8 bases aligning to TRBD1. There are 14 residues in the CDR3. Trimming at V came to 4 bases and at J to 5 bases, leaving 6 bases not matched to a gene. Germline assignment: CDR1 ENHRY and CDR2 SYGVKD. This CDR3 reads CAISAVGTGYGYTF. The CDR3 region has the DNA TGTGCCATCAGTGCCGTCGGGACAGGATATGGCTACACCTTC.

The chain couples TRBV5-4 to TRBJ2-1; 13 bases agree with TRBD2. Germline lookup yields CDR1 SGHNT and CDR2 YYREEE (reference sequence). This CDR3 contains 16 residues. The trim removed 4 bases at V and 8 bases at J, leaving 9 bases unmatched. DNA for the CDR3: TGTGCCAGCAGCCCGGGTGGGACTAGCGGGGTAGATGAGCAGTTCTTC. This translates into CASSPGGTSGVDEQFF.

The V call is TRBV4-3, the J call TRBJ2-1, with 12 nucleotides matching TRBD2. Germline CDR1 and CDR2: LGHNA and YSLEER. CDR3 length equals 18 residues. Trimming took 1 base from V and 7 from J; bases not matched to a gene: 11. The CDR3 reads CASSQVFGGTSGFNEQFF. CDR3 bases: TGCGCCAGCAGCCAAGTTTTTGGTGGGACTAGCGGGTTTAATGAGCAGTTCTTC.

CDR3 protein: CASSVGQRAQETQYF. In nucleotides, the CDR3 is TGTGCCAGCAGCGTAGGTCAGCGGGCGCAAGAGACCCAGTACTTC. This chain uses TRBV9 with TRBJ2-5; TRBD2 might be the D (6 bases). Germline V gene lookup returns CDR1 SGDLS and CDR2 YYNGEE. Between the trimmed V and J ends, which lost 0 bases and 2 bases, there was a span of 11 bases. The CDR3 is 15 amino acids.

This clone has just a few counts. The V call is TRBV10-3, the J call TRBJ1-1; TRBD1 matches at 9 bases. Unmatched junction bases numbered 6, after V lost 3 bases and J lost 10 bases. Germline-derived CDR1 and CDR2 are ENHRY and SYGVKD. The CDR3 has 13 amino acids. The CDR3 loop reads CAISDGTGLGAFF. In DNA, the CDR3 is TGTGCCATCAGTGACGGGACAGGGTTGGGAGCTTTCTTT.

The rearrangement joins TRBV6-6 to TRBJ1-1; D ambiguous. The length of the CDR3 is 13 residues. V lost 5 bases and J lost 4, with 11 bases in between. CDR1 is MNHNY and CDR2 is SVGAGI in the germline V gene (reference sequence). The CDR3 protein is CASSTNGGTEAFF. The DNA of the CDR3 is TGTGCCAGCAGTACGAACGGAGGCACTGAAGCTTTCTTT.

This clone was recorded once. This chain links TRBV6-1 with TRBJ1-6; D ambiguous. Germline CDR1 MNHNS, CDR2 SASEGT. The CDR3 is made up of 12 amino acids. The V and J ends lost 6 bases and 0 bases respectively, with 0 bases between them. The CDR3 bases are TGTGCCAGCAGCTCCTATAATTCACCCCTCCACTTT. The encoded protein is CASSSYNSPLHF.

The chain couples TRBV2 to TRBJ1-1, with D hard to call. This CDR3 has 13 residues. The germline V gene encodes CDR1 SNHLY and CDR2 FYNNEI. The germline V and J ends were trimmed by 6 bases and 0 bases, with 8 bases remaining between them. In DNA form, the CDR3 reads TGTGCCAGCAGCTCGAACATGAACACTGAAGCTTTCTTT. Translation gives CASSSNMNTEAFF.

This chain uses TRBV6-1 with TRBJ1-6; 8 nucleotides agree with TRBD1. The V gene end was trimmed by 7 bases and the J gene end by 2 bases; junction bases not matched to a gene: 4. Germline CDR1 is MNHNS and CDR2 is SASEGT. CDR3 size: 15 residues. The DNA of the CDR3 is TGTGCCAGCACGACAGGGGCTACCTATAATTCACCCCTCCACTTT. Translating it yields CASTTGATYNSPLHF.

This chain links TRBV4-3 with TRBJ2-1; D gene uncertain. CDR3 length: 13 residues. Germline V gene sequence: CDR1 LGHNA, CDR2 YSLEER. Deletions cut 0 bases from V and 9 bases from J, with 9 bases between. The CDR3 is CASSQDPRLEQFF. CDR3 in DNA: TGCGCCAGCAGCCAAGATCCCCGTCTTGAGCAGTTCTTC.

This chain uses TRBV28 with TRBJ2-5; 8 bases are a match to TRBD2. The germline V gene encodes CDR1 MDHEN and CDR2 SYDVKM. The CDR3 has 17 residues. V shed 8 bases, J shed 4 bases, and the junction held 18 bases outside the gene matches. The CDR3 loop is CASLQPSGRGGRETQYF. DNA for the CDR3: TGTGCCAGCCTCCAGCCAAGCGGGAGAGGAGGAAGAGAGACCCAGTACTTC.

V is TRBV6-4 and J is TRBJ1-1; a weak D match, TRBD1 (6 bases). This CDR3 is 14 amino acids long. V lost 8 bases, J lost 1 base, and 14 bases lay in between. Germline loops: CDR1 MRHNA, CDR2 SNTAGT. The CDR3 is CASRPRQENTEAFF. The CDR3 bases are TGTGCCAGCCGACCGAGACAGGAGAACACTGAAGCTTTCTTT.

The V and J genes are TRBV10-3 and TRBJ1-5; D gene uncertain. The V and J ends lost 0 bases and 0 bases respectively, with 9 bases between them. From germline, CDR1 is ENHRY and CDR2 SYGVKD. This CDR3 is built from 16 residues. The CDR3 DNA sequence: TGTGCCATCAGTGAGTCGGGGAGCTATAGCAATCAGCCCCAGCATTTT. Translating it yields CAISESGSYSNQPQHF.

The CDR3 nucleotides read TGTGCCAGCAGTTACGCGGGGGCCCAAGAGACCCAGTACTTC. Amino acid sequence: CASSYAGAQETQYF. The gene calls are TRBV6-5 and TRBJ2-5; the D gene is possibly TRBD2 (7 bases). V gave up 2 bases and J gave up 1 base, with 8 bases separating them. The CDR3 is 14 amino acids. Germline V CDR1 and CDR2: MNHEY, SVGAGI.